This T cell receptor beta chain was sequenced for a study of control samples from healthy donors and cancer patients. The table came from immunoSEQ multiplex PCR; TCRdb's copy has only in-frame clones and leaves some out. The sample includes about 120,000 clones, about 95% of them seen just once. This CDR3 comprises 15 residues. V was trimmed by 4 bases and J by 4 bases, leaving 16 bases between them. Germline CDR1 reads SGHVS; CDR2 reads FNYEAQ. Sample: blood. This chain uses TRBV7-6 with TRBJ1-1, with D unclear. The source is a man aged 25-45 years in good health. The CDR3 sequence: CASSSPGSSATEAFF. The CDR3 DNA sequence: TGTGCCAGCAGCTCCCCGGGCAGTTCCGCCACTGAAGCTTTCTTT.